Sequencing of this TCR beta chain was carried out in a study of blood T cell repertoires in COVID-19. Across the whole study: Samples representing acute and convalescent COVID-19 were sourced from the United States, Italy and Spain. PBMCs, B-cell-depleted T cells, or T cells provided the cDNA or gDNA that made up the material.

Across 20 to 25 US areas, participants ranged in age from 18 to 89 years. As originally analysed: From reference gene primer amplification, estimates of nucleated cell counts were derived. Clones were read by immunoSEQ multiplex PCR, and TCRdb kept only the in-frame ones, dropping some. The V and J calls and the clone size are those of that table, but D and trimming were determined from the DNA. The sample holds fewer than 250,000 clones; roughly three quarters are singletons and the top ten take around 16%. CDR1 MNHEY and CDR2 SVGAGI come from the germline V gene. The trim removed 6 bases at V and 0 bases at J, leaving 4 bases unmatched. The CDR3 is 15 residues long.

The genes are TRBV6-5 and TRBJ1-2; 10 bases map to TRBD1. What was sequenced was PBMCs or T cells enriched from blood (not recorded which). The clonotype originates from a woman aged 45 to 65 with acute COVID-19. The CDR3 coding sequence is TGTGCCAGCAGACCCGGACAGGGGGCTAACTATGGCTACACCTTC. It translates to CASRPGQGANYGYTF.